The TCR beta chain described here comes from a study of shared clonotypes between healthy human individuals (dated by TCRdb to between 2020 and 2021). Regarding the complete study: The cohort included three men and a couple of women between 18 and 49 years of age. For each donor, three plates each were used for CD4 naive and CD4 memory, two plates were used for CD8 naive, and one plate was used for CD8 memory. To estimate repertoire size and how much clonotype sharing occurs between individuals, the study deeply sequenced the blood TCR repertoires of roughly 5 healthy adults. To increase sequencing depth and limit assay-specific biases, TCR repertoire library preparation and sequencing were carried out by different laboratories using diverse techniques. Leukapheresis yielded between about 0.9 and 9 billion PBMCs per donor.

On this clone itself: The clone's antigen remains unknown. Base qualities are not at hand, and no much larger clone is one base apart.

Donors were healthy HIV-negative adults with no recently reported acute infections or vaccinations. Every donor was a Caucasian adult living in Nashville, Tennessee, USA. CD4+ T cells were enriched by magnetic negative selection, after which naive cells were positively selected on CD45RA and the negative fraction was taken as the memory subset. Blood was collected by leukapheresis, and PBMCs were isolated by Ficoll-Histopaque density gradient centrifugation and then cryopreserved in liquid nitrogen vapor phase. Analytical flow cytometry was used to check the purity and quantity of each magnetically sorted T cell population. Genomic DNA was isolated from each sorted fraction and quantified by UV absorbance on a Nanodrop 2000c. Using the deep immunoSEQ assay, multiplex PCR amplified TCR CDR3 regions from genomic DNA. Extracted genomic DNA from each cell subset was distributed evenly across all wells of several immunoSEQ 96-well plates, and each plate was treated as a replicate. Each replicate PCR for sorted subsets received around 0.2 ug genomic DNA, equal to roughly 33,000 T cell genomes. The purified libraries were quantified using a Qubit 3.0 fluorometer, sized with a Bioanalyzer 2100, and then quantified again using the KAPA Library Quantification kit. A separate single-read 150-cycle Illumina NextSeq 550 flow cell was used to sequence each immunoSEQ 96-well plate. From the authors' description of their analysis: Because the immunoSEQ output included only junctional sequences and no quality scores, the filtering could not be the same as the filtering used for full-length reads. To assign V/J genes and CDR3, sequences were annotated using PyIR, a Python wrapper for IgBLAST v1.9, with IMGT germline references. Reads with weak V/J assignments (E-value above 1e-6), missing CDR3, stop codons, out-of-frame junctions, or ambiguous translated residues were removed. V3J clonotypes were defined as sequences sharing the same inferred V gene, J gene, and CDR3 amino acid sequence. Percentage overlap between repertoires was computed as shared unique clonotypes divided by the size of the smaller repertoire. RTK rarefaction, the Chao1 estimator, and Recon v2.1 estimates of unobserved clonotypes were used to assess repertoire richness. For all TCRbeta clonotypes obtained by the gDNA method from a handful of donors, generation probabilities were computed with OLGA. TCRdb mirrors the immuneACCESS table, restricted to in-frame sequences. Some clones are absent from its copies; in checked studies, under half trace to an unresolved V gene, and the reason for the others is unknown. V and J calls plus clone size are reproduced from that table; the DNA served to infer D and trimming. For this sample the table gives around 1.6 million clones, of which 95% to 99% were detected only once. Jointly, the top ten make up 0.4% to 0.55% of the sample.

The paper's findings and limits, for the study overall: Higher generation probabilities were observed for clonotypes shared by all four sorted-subset donors than for non-shared clonotypes. When several donors were compared, the shared fraction of clonotypes was roughly 4.8% for naive CD4, about 4% for naive CD8, roughly 2.5% for memory CD4, and around 0.37% for memory CD8. Only blood was sampled, and tissue TCR repertoires likely differ from those in blood. Because the study included a small number of donors, the genetic and exposure-history diversity represented was limited. Rarefaction of sorted-subset datasets indicated incomplete sequencing despite the large sequencing depth. Based on pairwise subsampling, the degree of clonotype sharing among donors was expected to be affected by sequencing depth. Larger estimated clonotype richness was generally found for naive subsets than for memory subsets.

The germline V and J ends show losses of 6 bases and 5 bases respectively, and no gene match explains 8 bases of the junction. From the cysteine through the phenylalanine, the CDR3 covers 14 amino acids. Left in the record is the CDR3 DNA by itself, 42 bases read in frame from the first base. CDR1 and CDR2 are read off the germline V gene (reference sequence) as MNHEY and SMNVEV. Here the chain combines TRBV27 and TRBJ1-2; a stretch of 8 junction bases matches TRBD1. This clonotype was obtained from a man aged 30 to 45 in good health. Sequencing used naive CD4+ T cells sorted from blood. The sample's cell subset or site label, in plain terms: CD45RA+ positively selected. CDR3 sequence: CASRTPDRAYGYTF. The nucleotide sequence reads TGTGCCAGCAGAACCCCGGACAGGGCTTATGGCTACACCTTC.